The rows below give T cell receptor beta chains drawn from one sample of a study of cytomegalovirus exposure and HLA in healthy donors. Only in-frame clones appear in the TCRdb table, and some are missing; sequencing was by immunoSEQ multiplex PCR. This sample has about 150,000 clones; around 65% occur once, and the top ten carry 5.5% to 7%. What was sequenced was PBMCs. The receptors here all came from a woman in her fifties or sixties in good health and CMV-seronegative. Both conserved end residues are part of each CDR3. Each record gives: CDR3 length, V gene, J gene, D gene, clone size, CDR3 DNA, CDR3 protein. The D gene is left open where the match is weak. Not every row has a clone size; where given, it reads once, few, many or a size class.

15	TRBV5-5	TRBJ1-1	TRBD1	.	TGTGCCAGCAGCACGACAGGGGGCATGAACACTGAAGCTTTCTTT	CASSTTGGMNTEAFF
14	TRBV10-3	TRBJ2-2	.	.	TGTGCCATCAGTCTAAGCACAGGGCCCGGGGAGCTGTTTTTT	CAISLSTGPGELFF
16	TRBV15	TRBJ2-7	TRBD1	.	TGTGCCACCAGCAGAGAGTTTGGACAGGGGAGATACGAGCAGTACTTC	CATSREFGQGRYEQYF
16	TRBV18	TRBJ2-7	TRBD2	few	TGTGCCAGCTCACCTGGACTAGCGGGTTCCCCCTACGAGCAGTACTTC	CASSPGLAGSPYEQYF
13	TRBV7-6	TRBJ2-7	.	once	TGTGCCAGCAGCTTGGGAGGGGGGGTCGAGCAGTACTTC	CASSLGGGVEQYF
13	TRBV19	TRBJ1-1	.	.	TGTGCCAGTAACCGGGGGGCGAGCACTGAAGCTTTCTTT	CASNRGASTEAFF
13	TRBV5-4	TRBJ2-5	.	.	TGTGCCAGCAGGCCCACGAGGGCGGAGACCCAGTACTTC	CASRPTRAETQYF
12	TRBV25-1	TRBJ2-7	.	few	TGTGCCAGCAGCGCAGGGGCCGACGAGCAGTACTTC	CASSAGADEQYF
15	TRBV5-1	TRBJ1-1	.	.	TGCGCCAGCAGCCCACGGACGGCCTCGGGGACTGAAGCTTTCTTT	CASSPRTASGTEAFF
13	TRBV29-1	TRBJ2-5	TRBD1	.	TGCAGCGTTGTGAGGGGGCGTAAGGAGACCCAGTACTTC	CSVVRGRKETQYF
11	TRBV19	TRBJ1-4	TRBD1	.	TGTGCCAGTACCCTAACAGGGGAACTGTTTTTT	CASTLTGELFF
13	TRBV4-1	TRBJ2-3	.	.	TGCGCCAGCAGAGGTGGGGGCTCAGATACGCAGTATTTT	CASRGGGSDTQYF
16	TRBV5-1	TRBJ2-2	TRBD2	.	TGCGCCAGCAGCTTCGGACTAGCGGGAACCACCGGGGAGCTGTTTTTT	CASSFGLAGTTGELFF
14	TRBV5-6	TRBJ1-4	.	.	TGTGCCAGCAGCCCAGGGGAGCATAATGAAAAACTGTTTTTT	CASSPGEHNEKLFF
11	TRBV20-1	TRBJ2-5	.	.	TGCAGTGCTAAGGGGCAAGAGACCCAGTACTTC	CSAKGQETQYF
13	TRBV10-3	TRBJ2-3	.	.	TGTGCCATCCAGACAGATAGCACAGATACGCAGTATTTT	CAIQTDSTDTQYF
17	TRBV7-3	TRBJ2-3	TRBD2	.	TGTGCCAGCATACCTAAGGGGGGGAGCGGGAGTACAGATACGCAGTATTTT	CASIPKGGSGSTDTQYF
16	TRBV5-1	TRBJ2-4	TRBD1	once	TGCGCCAGCAGCACTGGACAGGCGACCAGCAAAAACATTCAGTACTTC	CASSTGQATSKNIQYF
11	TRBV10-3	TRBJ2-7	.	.	TGTGCCATCAGTTCCGGCTACGAGCAGTACTTC	CAISSGYEQYF
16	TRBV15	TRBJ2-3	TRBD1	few	TGTGCCACCAGCAGGGGCGTAGGGGGCTTCTCAGATACGCAGTATTTT	CATSRGVGGFSDTQYF
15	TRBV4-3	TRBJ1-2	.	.	TGCGCCAGCAGCCAAGTCCCCACAGGGAACTATGGCTACACCTTC	CASSQVPTGNYGYTF
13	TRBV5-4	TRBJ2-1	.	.	TGTGCCAGCAGCGTGACAGAGTACAATGAGCAGTTCTTC	CASSVTEYNEQFF
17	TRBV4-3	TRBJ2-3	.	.	TGCGCCAGCAGCCAAGACCGAGGGGGCGGGATCCCAGATACGCAGTATTTT	CASSQDRGGGIPDTQYF
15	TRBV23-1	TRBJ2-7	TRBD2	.	TGCGCCAGCAGTCGGACAGCGGGGGGCCGGTACGAGCAGTACTTC	CASSRTAGGRYEQYF
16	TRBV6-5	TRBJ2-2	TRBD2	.	TGTGCCAGCAGTTACGCATCGGGAGGAAGGGCCGGGGAGCTGTTTTTT	CASSYASGGRAGELFF
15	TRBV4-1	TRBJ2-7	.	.	TGCGCCAGCAGCCACCCTACGGGGGGCCGGATCGAGCAGTACTTC	CASSHPTGGRIEQYF
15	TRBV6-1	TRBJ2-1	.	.	TGTGCCAGCAGTGAAGAGGAGGGCCCCTACAATGAGCAGTTCTTC	CASSEEEGPYNEQFF
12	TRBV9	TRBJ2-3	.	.	TGTGCCAGCAGCGTAGGTCGGGATACGCAGTATTTT	CASSVGRDTQYF
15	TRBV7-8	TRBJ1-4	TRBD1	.	TGTGCCAGCAGTATCCGGACAGGGGGGGGTGAAAAACTGTTTTTT	CASSIRTGGGEKLFF
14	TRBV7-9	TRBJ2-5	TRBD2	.	TGTGCCAGCAGCCCGGGGGGGACTCAAGAGACCCAGTACTTC	CASSPGGTQETQYF
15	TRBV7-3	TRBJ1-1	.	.	TGTGCCAGCAGCTACCGGGACATCTGGAACACTGAAGCTTTCTTT	CASSYRDIWNTEAFF
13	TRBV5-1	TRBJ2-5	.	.	TGCGCCAGCAGCTTGGGGGGAGGCGAGACCCAGTACTTC	CASSLGGGETQYF
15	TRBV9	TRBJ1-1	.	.	TGTGCCAGCAGCGTAGGTGTCGGTCTCTCCTCTGAAGCTTTCTTT	CASSVGVGLSSEAFF
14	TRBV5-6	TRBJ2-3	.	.	TGTGCCAGCAGCCCGGGCGGGGTCTCAGATACGCAGTATTTT	CASSPGGVSDTQYF
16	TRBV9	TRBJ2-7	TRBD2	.	TGTGCCAGCAGCGTAGCTGCCAGCGGGGGGGGCGACGAGCAGTACTTC	CASSVAASGGGDEQYF
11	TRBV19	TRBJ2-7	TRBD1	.	TGTGCCACTCGAACAGGGGGCGAGCAGTACTTC	CATRTGGEQYF
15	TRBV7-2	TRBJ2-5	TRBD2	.	TGTGCCAGCCGGTCGGCTAGCGGGGGTCCGGGGACCCAGTACTTC	CASRSASGGPGTQYF
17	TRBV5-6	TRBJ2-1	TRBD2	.	TGTGCCAGCAGCCCCGGGACTAGCGGGTACTCCTACAATGAGCAGTTCTTC	CASSPGTSGYSYNEQFF
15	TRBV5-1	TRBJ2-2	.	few	TGCGCCAGCAGCACGGGACTCTGGAACACCGGGGAGCTGTTTTTT	CASSTGLWNTGELFF
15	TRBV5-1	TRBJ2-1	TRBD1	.	TGCGCCAGCAGCTTAGGACAGGGCCGATACAATGAGCAGTTCTTC	CASSLGQGRYNEQFF
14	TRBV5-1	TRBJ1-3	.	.	TGCGCCAGCAGCTTGGCGGGGGGAGGAAACACCATATATTTT	CASSLAGGGNTIYF
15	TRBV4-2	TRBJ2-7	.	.	TGTGCCAGCAGTCAAGGTGGGGGCTTACCCTACGAGCAGTACTTC	CASSQGGGLPYEQYF
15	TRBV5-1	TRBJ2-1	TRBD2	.	TGCGCCAGCAGCCCTAGCGGACTCGAAAACAATGAGCAGTTCTTC	CASSPSGLENNEQFF
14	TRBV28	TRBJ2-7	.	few	TGTGCCAGCAGCGTCGGGACTGGGTACTACGAGCAGTACTTC	CASSVGTGYYEQYF
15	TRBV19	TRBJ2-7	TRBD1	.	TGTGCCAGTAGTAGCTCACGACAGGGGGGTTACGAGCAGTACTTC	CASSSSRQGGYEQYF
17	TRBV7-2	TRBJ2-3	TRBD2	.	TGTGCCAGCTCACGCACCTCTAGCGGGGGGGCCGGAGATACGCAGTATTTT	CASSRTSSGGAGDTQYF
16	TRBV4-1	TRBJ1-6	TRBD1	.	TGCGCCAGCAGCCAAATTGGACAGGGGGATAATTCACCCCTCCACTTT	CASSQIGQGDNSPLHF
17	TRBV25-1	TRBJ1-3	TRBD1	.	TGTGCCAGCAGTGCTCGTACCGGGACAGTTTCTGGAAACACCATATATTTT	CASSARTGTVSGNTIYF
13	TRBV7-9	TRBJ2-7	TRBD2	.	TGTGCCAGCAGGTCTAGCGGGTTCTACGAGCAGTACTTC	CASRSSGFYEQYF
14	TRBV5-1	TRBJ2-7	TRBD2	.	TGCGCCAGCAGCACGGACGGGACTATCTACGAGCAGTACTTC	CASSTDGTIYEQYF
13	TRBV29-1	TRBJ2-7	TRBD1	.	TGCAGCGTTGATGCCCCAGGGGGCTACGAGCAGTACTTC	CSVDAPGGYEQYF
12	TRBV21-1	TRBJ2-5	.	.	TGTGCCAGCCGCCATTGGGAGGAGACCCAGTACTTC	CASRHWEETQYF
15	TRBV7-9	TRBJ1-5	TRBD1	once	TGTTCCAGCAGCAGGGGAGGGACAGGGTATCAGCCCCAGCATTTT	CSSSRGGTGYQPQHF
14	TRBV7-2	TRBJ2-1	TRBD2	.	TGTGCCAGCACCCTAGCGGGGGGGGAGGGTGAGCAGTTCTTC	CASTLAGGEGEQFF
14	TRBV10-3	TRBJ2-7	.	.	TGTGCCATCAGTGCCGCCGGGAACTTCTACGAGCAGTACTTC	CAISAAGNFYEQYF
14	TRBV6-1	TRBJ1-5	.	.	TGTGCCAGCAGTAGTACAGCTAGCAATCAGCCCCAGCATTTT	CASSSTASNQPQHF
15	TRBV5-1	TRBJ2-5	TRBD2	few	TGCGCCAGCAGCTTGCTGCTAGCGGGGCTAGAGACCCAGTACTTC	CASSLLLAGLETQYF
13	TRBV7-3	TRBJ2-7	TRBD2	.	TGTGCCAGCAGCTTAGCGGGAGTAGACGAGCAGTACTTC	CASSLAGVDEQYF
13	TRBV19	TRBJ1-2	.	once	TGTGTCACGCCAGAAGGGGTTAACTATGGCTACACCTTC	CVTPEGVNYGYTF